This T cell receptor beta chain originates from a study of chemoradiotherapy in HPV16-positive cancers. Repeated repertoire sampling spanned the course of chemoradiotherapy. This clone was seen just once. Antigen: not known. Broader study findings: Non-HPV-specific T cells did not expand in tumors during treatment, whereas candidate HPV-specific clones and E7-related motifs did. In HPV16-positive patients, HPV-responsive T-cell expansion tracked better recurrence-free survival. HPV-specific T cells were functionally defined from only a couple of HPV16-positive patients.

The data were produced by immunoSEQ multiplex PCR, yet TCRdb's version contains in-frame clones alone and is incomplete. Of about 17,000 clones listed, 85% to 95% are singletons. The CDR3 consists of 15 residues. The V gene's germline CDR1 is WSHSY and CDR2 SAAADI. J lost 4 bases, V lost 7 bases, and 13 bases had no gene match. Specimen: blood, collected from a patient who underwent chemoradiotherapy. The rearrangement links TRBV10-2 to TRBJ2-7; 7 bases match TRBD1. This TCR derives from a human donor with HPV-associated anogenital cancer. The CDR3 sequence is CASKNPDRVGYEQYF. For the CDR3, the DNA is TGCGCCAGCAAGAACCCCGACAGGGTAGGTTACGAGCAGTACTTC.